The 23 T cell receptor beta chains in this list originate from one sample, sequenced in a study of CD8 T cells in ankylosing spondylitis. TCRdb reanalysed the 5' RACE reads using MiXCR and keeps one entry per CDR3 protein. Of fewer than 150,000 distinct CDR3 sequences in the sample, around 7.9% were seen once. Specimen: blood, either unsorted or a sorted T cell fraction (not recorded which). The source is a female donor with ankylosing spondylitis or in good health (not recorded which).

Many counts were recorded for this clonotype. The V gene is TRBV2, the J gene TRBJ2-2; no definite D call. Germline V gives CDR1 SNHLY, CDR2 FYNNEI. This CDR3 comprises 15 residues. The germline V and J ends were trimmed by 6 bases and 0 bases, with 11 bases remaining between them. In nucleotides, the CDR3 is TGTGCCAGCAGCGACCATGGAGCGAACACCGGGGAGCTGTTTTTT. This sequence encodes CASSDHGANTGELFF.

This clonotype has a handful of counts. This rearrangement joins TRBV20-1 to TRBJ2-1; 11 nucleotides match TRBD2. CDR1 is DFQATT, CDR2 SNEGSKA, per germline (reference sequence). This CDR3 is built from 13 residues. J lost 9 bases, V lost 6 bases, and 7 bases had no gene match. The CDR3 bases are TGCAGTGCCCCGGGACTAGCGGCCTTTGAGCAGTTCTTC. It specifies CSAPGLAAFEQFF.

This clonotype occurred a few times. This sequence joins TRBV2 and TRBJ1-1; D is undetermined. CDR3 length: 13 amino acids. In germline, CDR1 is SNHLY, CDR2 FYNNEI. Between the trimmed V and J ends, which lost 11 bases and 4 bases, there was a span of 17 bases. The CDR3 DNA is TGTGCCGTAAGGGCAAGCTCGGCCACTGAAGCTTTCTTT. Protein: CAVRASSATEAFF.

This clonotype has a count of ten or more. The chain recombines TRBV7-2 with TRBJ2-1; 15 bases align to TRBD2. The CDR3 sequence is 14 residues long. The germline V gene encodes CDR1 SGHTA and CDR2 FQGNSA. The V segment lost 5 bases and the J segment 15 bases; nucleotides outside the gene matches: 8. The CDR3 sequence is CASSTWTSGGVTFF. In DNA form, the CDR3 reads TGTGCCAGCAGCACGTGGACTAGCGGGGGGGTGACGTTCTTC.

This clonotype was detected many times. One end of the junction is discordant with germline, which a read error may explain. The chain carries TRBV7-7 and TRBJ2-2, with 10 positions matching TRBD2. In germline, CDR1 is SSHAT, CDR2 FNYEAQ (reference sequence). The CDR3 is 16 residues long. The CDR3 sequence is CASSSSTSGATGELFF. CDR3 in DNA: TGTGCTAGCAGCTCGTCAACTAGCGGGGCCACCGGGGAGCTGTTTTTT.

In regard to this clonotype: Given a much more abundant clone one base away, this may be a read error. This chain connects TRBV30 to TRBJ1-1; D is uncertain. The CDR3 is 13 amino acids. V was trimmed by 4 bases and J by 4 bases, leaving 13 bases between them. The V gene's germline CDR1 is GTSNPN and CDR2 SVGIG (reference sequence). The CDR3 sequence is CAWNRREGTEAFF. CDR3 DNA sequence: TGTGCCTGGAATCGACGGGAGGGCACTGAAGCTTTCTTT.

V usage is TRBV4-2 and J usage is TRBJ1-3; 11 nucleotides match TRBD1. In germline, CDR1 is LGHNA, CDR2 YNFKEQ. This CDR3 comprises 17 residues. V was clipped by 0 bases and J by 1 base; unmatched bases: 2. CDR3 sequence (DNA): TGTGCCAGCAGCCAAGAAGGGACAGGGGGGTCTGGAAACACCATATATTTT. It translates to CASSQEGTGGSGNTIYF.

This clonotype was seen more than once but under ten times. This chain connects TRBV12-3 or TRBV12-4 to TRBJ2-3, with no clear D. V was cut by 5 bases and J by 4 bases, with 10 bases left in between. The CDR3 loop spans 13 amino acids. The CDR3 protein is CASSPKGADTQYF. The CDR3 DNA reads TGTGCCAGCAGTCCAAAGGGCGCAGATACGCAGTATTTT.

This clonotype was recorded many times. This sequence joins TRBV5-1 and TRBJ1-1; D uncertain. The CDR3 extends over 15 amino acids. Germline lookup yields CDR1 SGHRS and CDR2 YFSETQ. Trimming removed 3 bases at V and 0 bases at J, with 12 bases between. The DNA for the CDR3 is TGCGCCAGCAGCTCCAGGTCGGGCCTGAACACTGAAGCTTTCTTT. It codes for CASSSRSGLNTEAFF.

This clonotype was picked up many times. This chain uses TRBV4-2 with TRBJ1-5; D is ambiguous. V lost 3 bases, J lost 6 bases, and 6 bases lay in between. Germline CDR1 reads LGHNA; CDR2 reads YNFKEQ. The CDR3 covers 12 residues. The CDR3 sequence: CASSHEGQPQHF. CDR3 bases: TGTGCCAGCAGCCACGAGGGTCAGCCCCAGCATTTT.

This clonotype appeared many times. The genes are TRBV20-1 and TRBJ1-6; no clear D gene. CDR1 is DFQATT, CDR2 SNEGSKA, per germline (reference sequence). The CDR3 sequence is 13 residues long. Trimming cost V 3 bases and J 4 bases, with 7 bases left between them. Here the CDR3 reads CSARGQYNSPLHF. The CDR3 DNA reads as TGCAGTGCTAGGGGCCAGTATAATTCACCCCTCCACTTT.

This clonotype was found many times. V usage is TRBV6-1 and J usage is TRBJ1-1; 8 nucleotides align to TRBD1. The CDR3 length is 12 residues. With 8 bases clipped from V and 7 bases from J, the junction kept 6 bases outside the gene matches. CDR1 and CDR2 (germline): MNHNS, SASEGT. This CDR3 reads CASRTGKGEAFF. Here the CDR3 DNA reads TGTGCCAGCCGGACAGGGAAAGGTGAAGCTTTCTTT.

This clonotype was observed many times. A read error may account for a junction end that differs from germline. This chain joins TRBV27 and TRBJ1-1; D remains unclear. Looked up from germline, CDR1 is MNHEY and CDR2 is SMNVEV (reference sequence). The CDR3 has 13 amino acids. For the CDR3, the DNA is TGTGCCACCAGTACTACAAGGAACACTGAAGCTTTCTTT. Translation: CATSTTRNTEAFF.

This clonotype has a count of ten or more. Here the CDR3 DNA reads TGTGCCATCGGCCCAGGTCGGGATGAGCAGTTCTTC. Translating gives CAIGPGRDEQFF. The chain joins TRBV10-3 to TRBJ2-1; D is unresolved. The CDR3 loop spans 12 amino acids. Trimming stripped 8 bases from V and 8 bases from J, with 13 bases between. From germline, CDR1 is ENHRY and CDR2 SYGVKD.

This clonotype was counted many times. The V gene is TRBV7-2, the J gene TRBJ2-7, with 7 bases identical to TRBD2. V was clipped by 5 bases and J by 3 bases; unmatched bases: 10. CDR1 is SGHTA, CDR2 FQGNSA, per germline. The CDR3 consists of 15 residues. The CDR3 DNA follows: TGTGCCAGCAGCATGGTGGGGGGGACCAGCTACGAGCAGTACTTC. This encodes CASSMVGGTSYEQYF.

The chain links TRBV29-1 to TRBJ2-5; 14 positions agree with TRBD2. The CDR3 totals 15 residues. Germline assignment: CDR1 SQVTM and CDR2 ANQGSEA. Trimming cost V 7 bases and J 5 bases; bases outside gene matches: 9. CDR3: CSGRLAGGPGETQYF. The CDR3 DNA sequence: TGCAGCGGAAGACTAGCGGGGGGGCCTGGGGAGACCCAGTACTTC. Full variable domain (rest looked up from reference TRBV29-1 and TRBJ2-5): SAVISQKPSRDICQRGTSLTIQCQVDSQVTMMFWYRQQPGQSLTLIATANQGSEATYESGFVIDKFPISRPNLTFSTLTVSNMSPEDSSIYLCSGRLAGGPGETQYFGPGTRLLVL.

The table lists this clonotype with many counts. V gene TRBV3-1 combines with J gene TRBJ2-3, with 7 positions matching TRBD2. The CDR3 is 15 amino acids. V was pared by 4 bases and J by 8 bases, with 12 bases of the junction left unmatched. Germline V gene data show CDR1 as LGHDT and CDR2 as YNNKEL (reference sequence). The DNA for the CDR3 is TGTGCCAGCAGCCCCCGTCCGGGAGGTTCCTCTACGCAGTATTTT. Translating it yields CASSPRPGGSSTQYF.

This clonotype was seen repeatedly, ten times or more. The J gene is TRBJ1-1, the V gene TRBV7-9; unclear D gene. The CDR3 is made up of 14 amino acids. The V and J ends lost 5 bases and 4 bases respectively, with 14 bases between them. Germline loops: CDR1 SEHNR, CDR2 FQNEAQ (reference sequence). The CDR3 region has the DNA TGTGCCAGCAGCCCCCGGACCGCTTCCACTGAAGCTTTCTTT. Translating it yields CASSPRTASTEAFF.

In its sample, this clonotype was seen many times. This chain links TRBV10-3 with TRBJ2-7, with 9 bases fitting TRBD2. Germline V lookup: CDR1 ENHRY, CDR2 SYGVKD. V lost 6 bases and J lost 4; bases outside the gene matches: 10. The CDR3 has 15 amino acids. The CDR3 here is CAIRGERGELYEQYF. The CDR3 region has the DNA TGTGCCATCAGGGGCGAGCGGGGGGAATTATACGAGCAGTACTTC.

This clonotype showed up just a few times. V is TRBV19 and J is TRBJ2-4; D ambiguous. This CDR3 has 15 amino acids. Trimming removed 0 bases from V and 15 bases from J, with 21 bases in between. In germline, CDR1 is LNHDA, CDR2 SQIVND (reference sequence). CDR3 coding DNA: TGTGCCAGTAGTATAGAATTTCCTGGAACGGCACTACGGTACTTC. Encoded protein: CASSIEFPGTALRYF. The complete variable domain, with remaining parts taken from reference TRBV19 and TRBJ2-4, reads DGGITQSPKYLFRKEGQNVTLSCEQNLNHDAMYWYRQDPGQGLRLIYYSQIVNDFQKGDIAEGYSVSREKKESFPLTVTSAQKNPTAFYLCASSIEFPGTALRYFGAGTRLSVL.

Ten or more counts support this clonotype. This chain uses TRBV12-3 or TRBV12-4 with TRBJ1-2; no reliable D call. The CDR3 has 11 residues. The germline V and J ends were trimmed by 6 bases and 5 bases, with 7 bases remaining between them. This CDR3 is CASSSLYGYTF. CDR3 sequence (DNA): TGTGCCAGCAGCTCTCTGTATGGCTACACCTTC.

The chain joins TRBV4-1 to TRBJ2-7; D is uncertain. CDR1 MGHRA and CDR2 YSYEKL come from the germline V gene. Trimming pared 0 bases from V and 0 bases from J, leaving 12 bases between. CDR3 length equals 16 residues. CDR3 sequence reads: CASSQDVSRSSYEQYF. For the CDR3, the DNA is TGCGCCAGCAGCCAAGACGTTAGCAGGAGCTCCTACGAGCAGTACTTC.

This clonotype was detected ten times or more. The chain employs TRBV5-1 and TRBJ2-2; a possible D gene is TRBD2 (5 bases). V was clipped by 6 bases and J by 7 bases, with 13 bases between them. This CDR3 is built from 13 residues. Germline CDR1 and CDR2: SGHRS and YFSETQ. CDR3 coding DNA: TGCGCCAGCAACCGGGGATCTGACGGGGAGCTGTTTTTT. Its protein product is CASNRGSDGELFF.